The sequence of this T cell receptor (beta chain) was determined in a study of T cell responses to AZD1222 COVID-19 vaccine. As concerns this clone: Its antigen is unknown.

Measured with immunoSEQ multiplex PCR; TCRdb has only the in-frame clones, and not every one. The table records about 130,000 clones, 75% to 90% of them present only once. The CDR3 covers 14 residues. Trimming left V 1 base short and J 4 bases short, with 10 bases between. CDR1 is SNHLY and CDR2 is FYNNEI in the germline V gene. Study-level results: White British donors predominated, females outnumbered males, and clonal diversity was possibly underestimated. Spike was spanned by vaccine-associated CD4 TCRs, with dominance at 160-218 and 743-854. In all cases, repertoires were sampled only after the peak T cell response.

Specimen: peripheral blood, collected 28 days after the second AZD1222 dose. This receptor was taken from an adult who received the AZD1222 COVID-19 vaccine. V is TRBV2 and J is TRBJ1-1; D remains unclear. This chain's CDR3 is CASSEVTSGTEAFF. CDR3 DNA sequence: TGTGCCAGCAGTGAAGTGACATCCGGCACTGAAGCTTTCTTT.